The 27 T cell receptor beta chains below all came from one sample that was sequenced in a study of beta chain features in type 1 diabetes. Notes on the study in general: Patients with Type 1 diabetes showed moderately but significantly shorter TCRB CDR3s in all four CD4+ subsets.

TCRB transcripts that were expressed got sequenced, as all of the isolated RNA had been reverse transcribed. TCRdb keeps only in-frame clones here, not all; method: immunoSEQ multiplex PCR. The sample carries roughly 290,000 clones, 14% to 15% recorded once. No antigens are known for them. Sequenced: naive CD4+ T cells from blood. The receptors originated from a man aged 18 to 29 with type 1 diabetes.

This clone appeared a few times. In nucleotides, the CDR3 is TGTGCCAGCAGTCGGGAGCGCGCCTACAATGAGCAGTTCTTC. It specifies CASSRERAYNEQFF. The chain carries TRBV28 and TRBJ2-1; D may be TRBD2 (6 bases). V dropped 5 bases and J dropped 2 bases, with 10 bases sitting between them. The CDR3 has 14 residues. Germline loops: CDR1 MDHEN, CDR2 SYDVKM.

This clone has more than one count but fewer than ten. The rearrangement joins TRBV14 to TRBJ2-1, with 8 nucleotides matching TRBD2. The V segment lost 4 bases and the J segment 0 bases; nucleotides outside the gene matches: 8. This CDR3 contains 17 residues. CDR1 is SGHDN, CDR2 FVKESK, per germline. CDR3 sequence reads: CASSPMGRGDSYNEQFF. The CDR3 nucleotides are TGTGCCAGCAGCCCCATGGGGCGGGGGGACTCCTACAATGAGCAGTTCTTC.

The J gene is TRBJ2-7, the V gene TRBV6-5, with 9 bases lining up with TRBD1. The ends lost 4 bases at V and 5 bases at J; junction bases unmatched: 9. The CDR3 covers 15 residues. CDR1 and CDR2 from the germline V gene are MNHEY and SVGAGI. CDR3 protein: CASSSIQGAPDEQYF. CDR3 sequence (DNA): TGTGCCAGCAGTTCTATACAGGGGGCGCCGGACGAGCAGTACTTC.

The chain is built from TRBV30 and TRBJ2-3; no reliable D call. Germline CDR1 is GTSNPN and CDR2 is SVGIG (reference sequence). The V and J ends lost 2 bases and 2 bases respectively, with 14 bases between them. The CDR3 totals 15 residues. For the CDR3, the DNA is TGTGCCTGGAGTTCCCAAGCGCTGCCCACAGATACGCAGTATTTT. Translation: CAWSSQALPTDTQYF.

This chain links TRBV11-2 with TRBJ2-2; no clear D gene. Trimming took off 4 bases at V and 4 bases at J, with 7 bases between the two ends. Per germline, CDR1 SGHAT and CDR2 FQNNGV. This CDR3 is built from 13 residues. CDR3 residues: CASSSRGTGELFF. CDR3 nucleotide sequence: TGTGCCAGCAGCTCACGAGGCACCGGGGAGCTGTTTTTT.

This clone was counted between two and nine times. This sequence joins TRBV28 and TRBJ2-2; 8 bases align to TRBD2. CDR3 length equals 17 residues. Per germline, CDR1 MDHEN and CDR2 SYDVKM. V was clipped by 3 bases and J by 1 base; unmatched bases: 7. This chain's CDR3 is CASSFRTGGRNTGELFF. CDR3 sequence (DNA): TGTGCCAGCAGTTTCCGAACGGGGGGGAGGAACACCGGGGAGCTGTTTTTT.

The chain uses TRBV11-2 and TRBJ2-4; 14 bases line up with TRBD2. This CDR3 is built from 17 residues. Losses at the gene ends were 5 bases for V and 2 bases for J; bases not matched to a gene: 5. Germline assignment: CDR1 SGHAT and CDR2 FQNNGV. CDR3 DNA: TGTGCCAGCAGCACCTGGACTAGCGGGAGGACCAAAAACATTCAGTACTTC. Its protein product is CASSTWTSGRTKNIQYF.

The chain links TRBV6-6 to TRBJ1-4; D gene unclear. The germline CDR1 and CDR2 sequences are MNHNY and SVGAGI (reference sequence). The CDR3 length is 11 residues. V dropped 7 bases and J dropped 4 bases, with 4 bases sitting between them. The chain's CDR3 is CASIGNEKLFF. CDR3 bases: TGTGCCAGCATCGGTAATGAAAAACTGTTTTTT.

This chain connects TRBV7-9 to TRBJ2-1, with 8 bases matching TRBD2. Trimming cost V 3 bases and J 0 bases; bases outside gene matches: 13. The CDR3 covers 19 residues. Germline assignment: CDR1 SEHNR and CDR2 FQNEAQ (reference sequence). The CDR3 protein is CASSFPGGGRPPSYNEQFF. DNA for the CDR3: TGTGCCAGCAGCTTTCCGGGCGGCGGGAGGCCACCCTCCTACAATGAGCAGTTCTTC.

This clone was seen a few times. The chain is built from TRBV5-4 and TRBJ2-1, with 10 bases that match TRBD2. The CDR3 runs 16 residues. Germline CDR1 reads SGHNT; CDR2 reads YYREEE (reference sequence). V shed 3 bases and J 2 bases; nucleotides not matched to a gene: 5. The CDR3 nucleotides are TGTGCCAGCAGCTCAATAAGCGGGGGGGCCTACAATGAGCAGTTCTTC. This translates into CASSSISGGAYNEQFF.

The V gene is TRBV25-1, the J gene TRBJ2-5; 9 bases fit TRBD2. The CDR3 is made up of 13 amino acids. CDR1 MGHDK and CDR2 SYGVNS come from the germline V gene. The J segment lost 3 bases and the V segment lost 6 bases, leaving 2 bases of the junction unmatched. CDR3 coding DNA: TGTGCCAGCAGGCCTAGCGGGAAAGAGACCCAGTACTTC. Protein: CASRPSGKETQYF.

This chain links TRBV7-2 with TRBJ2-5; D not certain. Between the trimmed V and J ends, which lost 7 bases and 0 bases, there was a span of 15 bases. This CDR3 has 15 amino acids. Germline V CDR1 and CDR2: SGHTA, FQGNSA. CDR3 protein: CASTTSTRHQETQYF. DNA for the CDR3: TGTGCCAGCACCACCTCCACCAGGCACCAAGAGACCCAGTACTTC.

The table lists this clone with a count of one. The chain couples TRBV9 to TRBJ2-1; 14 bases match TRBD2. Germline V lookup: CDR1 SGDLS, CDR2 YYNGEE. J was trimmed by 0 bases and V by 3 bases; bases with no gene match: 5. This CDR3 region has 18 residues. The CDR3 DNA follows: TGTGCCAGCAGCGAGAGCGGGACTAGCGGGGGCTCCTACAATGAGCAGTTCTTC. This sequence encodes CASSESGTSGGSYNEQFF.

J is TRBJ1-4 and V is TRBV29-1; D is uncertain. CDR1 is SQVTM, CDR2 ANQGSEA, per germline. This CDR3 has 11 amino acids. V lost 5 bases and J 4 bases, leaving 5 bases between the germline ends. CDR3 DNA: TGCAGCGTTCTATTTAATGAAAAACTGTTTTTT. It specifies CSVLFNEKLFF.

DNA for the CDR3: TGTGCCAGCAGCTTTGGTTGGGGGGCTGGGGCCAACGTCCTGACTTTC. Its protein product is CASSFGWGAGANVLTF. The chain joins TRBV7-2 to TRBJ2-6; TRBD2 is a possible D gene (6 bases). Germline V gene data show CDR1 as SGHTA and CDR2 as FQGNSA. V gave up 3 bases and J gave up 2 bases, with 11 bases separating them. The CDR3 covers 16 residues. The variable domain in full, with the rest retrieved from reference TRBV7-2 and TRBJ2-6, is GAGVSQSPSNKVTEKGKDVELRCDPISGHTALYWYRQSLGQGLEFLIYFQGNSAPDKSGLPSDRFSAERTGGSVSTLTIQRTQQEDSAVYLCASSFGWGAGANVLTFGAGSRLTVL.

This clone was detected a few times. The J gene is TRBJ2-7, the V gene TRBV5-1; TRBD2 matches 11 bases. V was clipped by 4 bases and J by 3 bases; unmatched bases: 9. Germline CDR1 SGHRS, CDR2 YFSETQ. This CDR3 spans 16 amino acids. CDR3: CASSPAQTSGDYEQYF. DNA for the CDR3: TGCGCCAGCAGCCCGGCCCAGACTAGCGGGGACTACGAGCAGTACTTC.

The V call is TRBV30, the J call TRBJ1-5; 7 bases map to TRBD1. The CDR3 is made up of 16 amino acids. Trimming took 3 bases from V and 4 from J; bases not matched to a gene: 12. In germline, CDR1 is GTSNPN, CDR2 SVGIG (reference sequence). In DNA form, the CDR3 reads TGTGCCTGGAGCCTGAGCCGACAGGGACGGAATCAGCCCCAGCATTTT. Translation: CAWSLSRQGRNQPQHF.

A word on this clone: The sample contains more than one DNA sequence encoding this CDR3. The J gene is TRBJ2-1, the V gene TRBV5-1; the D gene is possibly TRBD2 (6 bases). V shed 3 bases and J shed 7 bases, with 8 bases lying between them. Germline V gives CDR1 SGHRS, CDR2 YFSETQ. The CDR3 runs to 12 residues. CDR3 region: CASSSRGNEQFF. CDR3 nucleotides: TGCGCCAGCAGCTCACGGGGGAATGAGCAGTTCTTC.

The chain uses TRBV11-2 and TRBJ1-2; 7 bases match TRBD1. The CDR3 is 15 amino acids. CDR1 and CDR2 from the germline V gene are SGHAT and FQNNGV. V dropped 1 base and J dropped 5; count of bases not matched to a gene: 7. CDR3 DNA sequence: TGTGCCAGCAGCTTAGTGAGGGGGCGAGAGTATGGCTACACCTTC. Amino acids: CASSLVRGREYGYTF.

This chain links TRBV5-1 with TRBJ1-3, with 7 bases identical to TRBD1. The CDR3 covers 16 residues. The J segment lost 4 bases and the V segment lost 4 bases, leaving 11 bases of the junction unmatched. Germline V gene lookup returns CDR1 SGHRS and CDR2 YFSETQ. The CDR3 protein is CASSTGAGMGGNTIYF. DNA of the CDR3: TGCGCCAGCAGCACAGGGGCAGGGATGGGCGGAAACACCATATATTTT.

This clone occurred a few times. This rearrangement joins TRBV5-4 to TRBJ2-3, with D possibly being TRBD1 (6 bases). In germline, CDR1 is SGHNT, CDR2 YYREEE (reference sequence). The CDR3 is 14 amino acids. V was pared by 0 bases and J by 4 bases, with 9 bases between. CDR3 region: CASSLEQGSDTQYF. The CDR3 nucleotides are TGTGCCAGCAGCTTGGAACAGGGCTCAGATACGCAGTATTTT.

This clone turned up a few times. This chain links TRBV6-5 with TRBJ2-7; 7 bases fit TRBD1. J lost 3 bases, V lost 6 bases, and 8 bases had no gene match. CDR3 length: 14 amino acids. Germline V gene data show CDR1 as MNHEY and CDR2 as SVGAGI. The CDR3 region has the DNA TGTGCCAGCAGCTCCGGACAGGTCGGCTACGAGCAGTACTTC. Amino acid sequence: CASSSGQVGYEQYF.

The chain uses TRBV14 and TRBJ1-2; possibly TRBD1 for D (5 bases). Germline assignment: CDR1 SGHDN and CDR2 FVKESK. Trimming stripped 4 bases from V and 8 bases from J, with 11 bases between. The CDR3 has 12 amino acids. The CDR3: CASSPGGVGYTF. CDR3 DNA sequence: TGTGCCAGCAGCCCCGGGGGGGTCGGCTACACCTTC.

The V call is TRBV28, the J call TRBJ1-1; possibly TRBD1 for D (6 bases). The V and J ends lost 3 bases and 5 bases respectively, with 13 bases between them. The germline gives CDR1 MDHEN, CDR2 SYDVKM. This CDR3 is 14 amino acids long. CDR3 sequence (DNA): TGTGCCAGCAGTTTTTTCAGGGGCGGGACTGAAGCTTTCTTT. Amino acids: CASSFFRGGTEAFF.

The chain uses TRBV5-6 and TRBJ2-5, with TRBD1 as a possible D gene (5 bases). The ends were cut back, 3 bases at V and 4 bases at J, with 13 bases in the middle. Germline V gene lookup returns CDR1 SGHDT and CDR2 YYEEEE. This CDR3 spans 14 amino acids. CDR3 sequence reads: CASSSKGPAETQYF. The CDR3, as DNA: TGTGCCAGCAGCTCCAAGGGGCCCGCAGAGACCCAGTACTTC.

The V gene is TRBV29-1, the J gene TRBJ1-2, with D hard to call. The germline CDR1 and CDR2 sequences are SQVTM and ANQGSEA. This CDR3 has 12 residues. Trimming stripped 4 bases from V and 7 bases from J, with 13 bases between. CDR3 sequence: CSVAGRIGGYTF. CDR3 sequence (DNA): TGCAGCGTTGCGGGGAGGATTGGTGGCTACACCTTC.

The chain is built from TRBV14 and TRBJ2-7; 8 bases agree with TRBD1. This CDR3 has 12 amino acids. CDR1 and CDR2 from the germline V gene are SGHDN and FVKESK. With V trimmed by 2 bases and J by 9 bases, 3 bases remained unmatched. CDR3 region: CASSQLQGGQYF. The CDR3 DNA is TGTGCCAGCAGCCAACTACAGGGGGGGCAGTACTTC.